Listed here are 31 T cell receptor beta chains from one sample, sequenced in a study of blood T cells in healthy people across ages. Primed by a sample-barcoded 5' primer and a J-beta primer mix, a second PCR proceeded for 7 to 11 cycles. TCRdb itself ran the 5' RACE reads through MiXCR, one entry per CDR3 protein. The data contain 850,000 to 1,000,000 distinct CDR3 sequences, roughly 51% of them singletons. Input material: blood. These receptor sequences come from a woman aged 60 to 75 in good health.

This clonotype was found a few times. The chain links TRBV6-2 or TRBV6-3 to TRBJ2-7; tentatively, D is TRBD1 (5 bases). Trimming shortened V by 6 bases and J by 0 bases, and 12 bases separated the two germline ends. CDR1 MNHEY and CDR2 SVGEGT come from the germline V gene. This CDR3 is built from 14 residues. CDR3 residues: CASRWVDSSYEQYF. The CDR3 DNA is TGTGCCAGCAGGTGGGTTGACAGCTCCTACGAGCAGTACTTC.

There are a few counts of this clonotype. The CDR3 protein is CASSLPTSFQETQYF. CDR3 bases: TGTGCCAGCAGCCTCCCCACTAGTTTCCAAGAGACCCAGTACTTC. This chain uses TRBV7-2 with TRBJ2-5; TRBD2 might be the D (5 bases). CDR1 SGHTA and CDR2 FQGNSA come from the germline V gene. Trimming cost V 5 bases and J 1 base, with 14 bases left between them. The CDR3 runs 15 residues. The full variable domain, rest sourced from reference TRBV7-2 and TRBJ2-5, is GAGVSQSPSNKVTEKGKDVELRCDPISGHTALYWYRQSLGQGLEFLIYFQGNSAPDKSGLPSDRFSAERTGGSVSTLTIQRTQQEDSAVYLCASSLPTSFQETQYFGPGTRLLVL.

This sequence joins TRBV12-3 or TRBV12-4 and TRBJ1-2; 10 nucleotides align to TRBD1. CDR3 length equals 14 residues. The junction had 7 bases not matched to a gene; V was cut back by 6 bases and J by 6 bases. The CDR3 here is CASSQLTGGHGYTF. The CDR3 bases are TGTGCCAGCAGCCAACTGACAGGGGGCCATGGCTACACCTTC.

The chain links TRBV6-5 to TRBJ2-7; the D gene is possibly TRBD1 (6 bases). There are 15 residues in the CDR3. CDR1 MNHEY and CDR2 SVGAGI come from the germline V gene. Trimming pared 2 bases from V and 3 bases from J, leaving 14 bases between. DNA of the CDR3: TGTGCCAGCAGTTACCGGACAGATACTAGCTACGAGCAGTACTTC. Protein sequence: CASSYRTDTSYEQYF.

This clonotype came up a few times. The chain is built from TRBV20-1 and TRBJ2-7; TRBD2 agrees at 9 bases. The V gene end was trimmed by 0 bases and the J gene end by 6 bases; junction bases not matched to a gene: 9. This CDR3 has 15 amino acids. CDR1 and CDR2 (germline): DFQATT, SNEGSKA (reference sequence). CDR3 residues: CSAREAASGIGEQYF. The CDR3 DNA reads TGCAGTGCTAGAGAGGCGGCTAGCGGGATTGGCGAGCAGTACTTC.

The V call is TRBV28, the J call TRBJ2-2; 8 nucleotides align to TRBD1. The CDR3 sequence is 17 residues long. V shed 7 bases and J 3 bases; nucleotides not matched to a gene: 13. Germline V lookup: CDR1 MDHEN, CDR2 SYDVKM. The CDR3 region is CASTLWGRQGYTGELFF. The CDR3 DNA sequence: TGTGCCAGCACCCTATGGGGACGACAGGGGTACACCGGGGAGCTGTTTTTT.

The chain couples TRBV24-1 to TRBJ2-3; D is undetermined. CDR3 length: 13 residues. Germline values: CDR1 KGHDR, CDR2 SFDVKD. V gave up 8 bases and J gave up 3 bases, with 11 bases separating them. The chain's CDR3 is CATTPGPTDTQYF. For the CDR3, the DNA is TGTGCCACCACGCCGGGCCCAACAGATACGCAGTATTTT.

The chain recombines TRBV12-3 or TRBV12-4 with TRBJ2-4, with D unresolved. The J call may be wrong; the DNA end is better matched by TRBJ2-7. CDR3 size: 15 residues. CDR3 residues: CASSRGPYGGYEQYF. The CDR3 nucleotides read TGTGCCAGCAGTCGAGGCCCCTATGGTGGATACGAGCAGTACTTC.

The V and J genes are TRBV20-1 and TRBJ1-1; D call uncertain. The CDR3 extends over 11 amino acids. Germline CDR1 and CDR2: DFQATT and SNEGSKA (reference sequence). V was shortened by 6 bases and J by 8 bases, with 13 bases between the two germline ends. The CDR3 is CSAPASTEAFF. Here the CDR3 DNA reads TGCAGTGCCCCAGCCTCGACCGAAGCTTTCTTT.

The chain recombines TRBV6-1 with TRBJ2-1, with no clear D. The germline V gene encodes CDR1 MNHNS and CDR2 SASEGT. The CDR3 loop spans 15 amino acids. V lost 7 bases and J 9 bases, leaving 22 bases between the germline ends. This CDR3 reads CASINPGGPHGEQFF. CDR3 nucleotide sequence: TGTGCCAGCATAAATCCAGGCGGACCGCATGGTGAGCAGTTCTTC.

As concerns this clonotype: One junction end disagrees with the germline gene, perhaps due to a read error. The gene calls are TRBV15 and TRBJ2-3; D may be TRBD2 (5 bases). Germline lookup yields CDR1 LNHNV and CDR2 YYDKDF (reference sequence). This CDR3 region has 17 residues. CDR3: CVTSRVNWRAATDTQYF. The CDR3 bases are TGTGTCACCAGCAGAGTAAATTGGCGGGCAGCCACAGATACGCAGTATTTT.

V usage is TRBV20-1 and J usage is TRBJ1-1, with unresolved D. Trimming left V 0 bases short and J 5 bases short, with 13 bases between. The CDR3 consists of 14 residues. The V gene's germline CDR1 is DFQATT and CDR2 SNEGSKA (reference sequence). The CDR3 nucleotides read TGCAGTGCTAGAGAGGGCGTCCGGAGGACTGAAGCTTTCTTT. Encoded protein: CSAREGVRRTEAFF.

A remark on this clonotype: At one end the junction does not follow the germline gene, possibly because of a read error. The genes are TRBV6-5 and TRBJ2-3; D is ambiguous. The germline V gene encodes CDR1 MNHEY and CDR2 SVGAGI. The CDR3 is 14 residues long. This CDR3 is CASTQPGSTDTQDF. The CDR3 region has the DNA TGTGCCAGCACCCAACCGGGCAGCACAGATACGCAGGATTTT.

The chain uses TRBV2 and TRBJ2-5; TRBD1 matches 8 bases. The last part of the DNA fits TRBJ2-7 better; the J call may be wrong. Germline V lookup: CDR1 SNHLY, CDR2 FYNNEI. The CDR3 totals 13 residues. This chain's CDR3 is CASSGIQGGEQYF. CDR3 sequence (DNA): TGTGCCAGCAGCGGTATACAGGGGGGCGAGCAGTACTTC.

This CDR3 is CASSFTGLNEKLFF. CDR3 in DNA: TGTGCCAGCAGCTTTACAGGACTTAATGAAAAACTGTTTTTT. The chain is built from TRBV7-6 and TRBJ1-4; D is possibly TRBD1 (5 bases). The germline V gene encodes CDR1 SGHVS and CDR2 FNYEAQ. Trimming pared 3 bases from V and 4 bases from J, leaving 9 bases between. The CDR3 consists of 14 residues.

As DNA, the CDR3 is TGCGCCAGCAGCCAAGGGACTAGTCCCGACTACGAGCAGTACTTC. It encodes CASSQGTSPDYEQYF. The gene calls are TRBV4-1 and TRBJ2-7; TRBD2 aligns across 7 bases. Germline CDR1 and CDR2: MGHRA and YSYEKL. The CDR3 contains 15 residues. J lost 3 bases, V lost 1 base, and 6 bases had no gene match.

This clonotype has a count of ten or more. This sequence joins TRBV7-9 and TRBJ2-4, with 13 bases that match TRBD2. Germline V CDR1 and CDR2: SEHNR, FQNEAQ (reference sequence). V dropped 0 bases and J dropped 8; count of bases not matched to a gene: 4. This CDR3 spans 16 amino acids. The CDR3 spells CASSLAGLAGVDIQYF. The DNA for the CDR3 is TGTGCCAGCAGCTTAGCCGGACTAGCGGGAGTCGACATTCAGTACTTC.

V gene TRBV7-2 combines with J gene TRBJ1-5; D not certain. Trimming removed 8 bases from V and 1 base from J, with 9 bases in between. CDR1 and CDR2 from the germline V gene are SGHTA and FQGNSA. This CDR3 has 13 residues. This CDR3 is CASGHGSNQPQHF. CDR3 nucleotide sequence: TGTGCCAGCGGCCATGGAAGCAATCAGCCCCAGCATTTT.

This clonotype was counted only a few times. The chain employs TRBV29-1 and TRBJ2-1, with D perhaps TRBD1 or TRBD2 (6 bases each). CDR1 and CDR2 from the germline V gene are SQVTM and ANQGSEA. CDR3 size: 12 residues. Trimming took off 8 bases at V and 8 bases at J, with 16 bases between the two ends. The CDR3 DNA reads TGCAGCCTCTTAGGGGGGCGGCATGAGCAGTTCTTC. Translation gives CSLLGGRHEQFF.

The chain links TRBV11-1 to TRBJ2-1; D is possibly TRBD2 (6 bases). This CDR3 has 16 residues. The germline V gene encodes CDR1 SGHAT and CDR2 FQDESV (reference sequence). V was cut by 0 bases and J by 6 bases, with 15 bases left in between. CDR3 bases: TGTGCCAGCAGCTTAGCGCTTGACGGGGGTCTCAATGAGCAGTTCTTC. Amino acid sequence: CASSLALDGGLNEQFF.

This clonotype appeared a few times. The CDR3 DNA reads TGTGCCAGCGCGCCTTTTCATTCACCCCTCCACTTT. It translates to CASAPFHSPLHF. The V call is TRBV12-3 or TRBV12-4, the J call TRBJ1-6; no clear D. The V end lost 8 bases, the J end lost 8 bases, and 10 bases lay between the germline ends. This CDR3 has 12 residues.

This chain joins TRBV7-9 and TRBJ1-2; 7 nucleotides agree with TRBD1. Trimming cost V 3 bases and J 1 base; bases outside gene matches: 5. The germline V gene has CDR1 SEHNR and CDR2 FQNEAQ (reference sequence). The CDR3 runs to 15 residues. The CDR3 loop is CASSFGQALNYGYTF. The CDR3 DNA reads as TGTGCCAGCAGCTTTGGACAGGCACTTAACTATGGCTACACCTTC.

CDR3 in DNA: TGCAGTGCTAGGGGGGATAAGACCCAGTACTTC. This gives the protein CSARGDKTQYF. The chain carries TRBV20-1 and TRBJ2-5; perhaps D is TRBD1 or TRBD2 (5 bases each). This CDR3 is 11 amino acids long. Trimming stripped 3 bases from V and 6 bases from J, with 8 bases between. The germline V gene has CDR1 DFQATT and CDR2 SNEGSKA (reference sequence).

The chain joins TRBV7-9 to TRBJ1-4; D ambiguous. With 5 bases removed from V and 8 bases from J, the gap between germline ends came to 12 bases. The CDR3 runs 13 residues. In germline, CDR1 is SEHNR, CDR2 FQNEAQ (reference sequence). CDR3 DNA: TGTGCCAGCAGCATAGGATCAGCCGAAAAACTGTTTTTT. Translated, it gives CASSIGSAEKLFF.

This clonotype occurred many times. The chain has TRBV7-9 and TRBJ2-4; the match to TRBD2 covers 7 bases. The germline V gene has CDR1 SEHNR and CDR2 FQNEAQ (reference sequence). This CDR3 is 16 amino acids long. After removal of 1 base from V and 1 base from J, the junction contained 4 bases not matched to a gene. CDR3: CASSLGEGKAKNIQYF. Here the CDR3 DNA reads TGTGCCAGCAGCTTAGGGGAGGGAAAGGCCAAAAACATTCAGTACTTC. The full variable domain, rest sourced from reference TRBV7-9 and TRBJ2-4, is DTGVSQNPRHKITKRGQNVTFRCDPISEHNRLYWYRQTLGQGPEFLTYFQNEAQLEKSRLLSDRFSAERPKGSFSTLEIQRTEQGDSAMYLCASSLGEGKAKNIQYFGAGTRLSVL.

J is TRBJ2-4 and V is TRBV20-1, with D possibly matching TRBD1 (6 bases). Between the trimmed V and J ends, which lost 4 bases and 7 bases, there was a span of 17 bases. Germline assignment: CDR1 DFQATT and CDR2 SNEGSKA (reference sequence). The CDR3 is 14 residues long. In DNA form, the CDR3 reads TGCAGTGCTATCTATGGACAGAAAATGAACATTCAGTACTTC. Its protein is CSAIYGQKMNIQYF.

The chain is built from TRBV7-9 and TRBJ2-7, with TRBD2 identical over 8 bases. This CDR3 comprises 12 residues. Germline CDR1 SEHNR, CDR2 FQNEAQ (reference sequence). V was pared by 5 bases and J by 12 bases, with 9 bases of the junction left unmatched. The CDR3 DNA sequence: TGTGCCAGCAGCCCCCCCTTAGCGGGACGGTACTTC. This translates into CASSPPLAGRYF.

The rearrangement uses TRBV29-1 and TRBJ2-1; TRBD1 matches at 10 bases. The CDR3 totals 15 residues. Germline CDR1 reads SQVTM; CDR2 reads ANQGSEA. J gave up 14 bases and V 0 bases, and 13 bases lay outside the gene matches. CDR3 sequence (DNA): TGCAGCGTTGAAGAGGATCTGATAGCCGGGACAGGGGAGTTCTTC. Encoded protein: CSVEEDLIAGTGEFF.

The chain links TRBV3-1 to TRBJ2-7; 10 bases match TRBD2. The CDR3 consists of 17 residues. Looked up from germline, CDR1 is LGHDT and CDR2 is YNNKEL (reference sequence). Trimming removed 5 bases from V and 2 bases from J; junction bases left unmatched: 12. The CDR3 spells CASSARPRTSGPYEQYF. CDR3 coding DNA: TGTGCCAGCAGCGCAAGACCCCGGACTAGCGGTCCCTACGAGCAGTACTTC.

This clonotype was picked up many times. The chain recombines TRBV20-1 with TRBJ2-5; 7 nucleotides agree with TRBD1. V gave up 2 bases and J gave up 4 bases; unmatched junction bases: 4. Germline V gene sequence: CDR1 DFQATT, CDR2 SNEGSKA (reference sequence). The CDR3 is made up of 13 amino acids. The CDR3 region has the DNA TGCAGTGCTAGAAGACAGGGAGCAGAGACCCAGTACTTC. As protein: CSARRQGAETQYF.

The chain combines TRBV15 with TRBJ2-7, with D possibly matching TRBD2 (5 bases). The CDR3 consists of 15 residues. Germline values: CDR1 LNHNV, CDR2 YYDKDF (reference sequence). The V end was cut by 5 bases, the J end by 5 bases, with 19 bases between. For the CDR3, the DNA is TGTGCCACCAGCCAAACCGAGGGCCTCCCCAACGAGCAGTACTTC. Its protein is CATSQTEGLPNEQYF. The full variable domain, completed using reference TRBV15 and TRBJ2-7, is DAMVIQNPRYQVTQFGKPVTLSCSQTLNHNVMYWYQQKSSQAPKLLFHYYDKDFNNEADTPDNFQSRRPNTSFCFLDIRSPGLGDTAMYLCATSQTEGLPNEQYFGPGTRLTVT.